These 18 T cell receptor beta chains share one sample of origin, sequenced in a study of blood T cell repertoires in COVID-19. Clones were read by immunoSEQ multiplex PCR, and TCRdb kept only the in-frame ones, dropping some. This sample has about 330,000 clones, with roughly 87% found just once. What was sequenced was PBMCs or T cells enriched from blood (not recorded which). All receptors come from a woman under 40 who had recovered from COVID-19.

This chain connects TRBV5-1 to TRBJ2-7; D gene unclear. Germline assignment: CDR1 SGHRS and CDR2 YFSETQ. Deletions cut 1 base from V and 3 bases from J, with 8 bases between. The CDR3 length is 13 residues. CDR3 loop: CASSLSSDYEQYF. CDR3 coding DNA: TGCGCCAGCAGCTTGTCTAGTGACTACGAGCAGTACTTC.

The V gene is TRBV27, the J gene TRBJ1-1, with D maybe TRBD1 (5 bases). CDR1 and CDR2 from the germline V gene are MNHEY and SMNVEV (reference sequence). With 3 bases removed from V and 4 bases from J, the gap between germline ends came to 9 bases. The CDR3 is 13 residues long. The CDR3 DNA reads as TGTGCCAGCAGTTTTGGGGCGTCCACTGAAGCTTTCTTT. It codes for CASSFGASTEAFF.

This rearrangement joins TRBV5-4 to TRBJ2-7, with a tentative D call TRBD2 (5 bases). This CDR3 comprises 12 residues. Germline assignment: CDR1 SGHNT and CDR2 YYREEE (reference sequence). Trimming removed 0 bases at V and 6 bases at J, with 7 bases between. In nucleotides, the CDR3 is TGTGCCAGCAGCTTGGGAGGGTTCGAGCAGTACTTC. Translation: CASSLGGFEQYF.

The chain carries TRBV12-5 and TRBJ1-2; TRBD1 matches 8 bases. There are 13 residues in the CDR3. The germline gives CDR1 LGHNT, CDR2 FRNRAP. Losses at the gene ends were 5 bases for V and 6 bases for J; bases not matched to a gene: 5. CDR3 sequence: CASGLDRGNGYTF. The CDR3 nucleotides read TGTGCTAGTGGTCTCGACAGGGGTAATGGCTACACCTTC. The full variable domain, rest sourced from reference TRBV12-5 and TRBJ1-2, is DARVTQTPRHKVTEMGQEVTMRCQPILGHNTVFWYRQTMMQGLELLAYFRNRAPLDDSGMPKDRFSAEMPDATLATLKIQPSEPRDSAVYFCASGLDRGNGYTFGSGTRLTVV.

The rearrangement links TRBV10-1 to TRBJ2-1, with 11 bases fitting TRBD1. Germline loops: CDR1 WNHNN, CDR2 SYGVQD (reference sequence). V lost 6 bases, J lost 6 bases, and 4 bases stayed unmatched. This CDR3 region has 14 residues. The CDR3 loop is CASSSGTGGNEQFF. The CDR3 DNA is TGCGCCAGCAGCTCCGGGACAGGGGGCAATGAGCAGTTCTTC.

The CDR3 is CASRVASGRRQETQYF. The CDR3 coding sequence is TGTGCCAGCAGGGTGGCGAGTGGACGGAGGCAAGAGACCCAGTACTTC. The V call is TRBV5-5, the J call TRBJ2-5; a weak D match, TRBD2 (5 bases). Germline V gene sequence: CDR1 SGHKS, CDR2 YYEKEE (reference sequence). V was cut by 5 bases and J by 2 bases, with 19 bases left in between. This CDR3 is built from 16 residues.

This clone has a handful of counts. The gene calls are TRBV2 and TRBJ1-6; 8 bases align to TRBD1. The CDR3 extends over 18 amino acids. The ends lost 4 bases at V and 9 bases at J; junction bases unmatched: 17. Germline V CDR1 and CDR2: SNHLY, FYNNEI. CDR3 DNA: TGTGCCAGCAGTGTAACCGGACAGGGCAGGGGGGTTAGTTCACCCCTCCACTTT. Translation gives CASSVTGQGRGVSSPLHF. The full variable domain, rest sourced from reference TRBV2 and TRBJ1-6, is EPEVTQTPSHQVTQMGQEVILRCVPISNHLYFYWYRQILGQKVEFLVSFYNNEISEKSEIFDDQFSVERPDGSNFTLKIRSTKLEDSAMYFCASSVTGQGRGVSSPLHFGNGTRLTVT.

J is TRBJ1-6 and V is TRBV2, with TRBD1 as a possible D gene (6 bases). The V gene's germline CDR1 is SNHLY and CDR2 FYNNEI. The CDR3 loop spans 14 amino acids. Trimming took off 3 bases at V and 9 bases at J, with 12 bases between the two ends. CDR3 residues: CASSDRGGRSPLHF. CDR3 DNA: TGTGCCAGCAGTGACCGGGGGGGCCGTTCACCCCTCCACTTT.

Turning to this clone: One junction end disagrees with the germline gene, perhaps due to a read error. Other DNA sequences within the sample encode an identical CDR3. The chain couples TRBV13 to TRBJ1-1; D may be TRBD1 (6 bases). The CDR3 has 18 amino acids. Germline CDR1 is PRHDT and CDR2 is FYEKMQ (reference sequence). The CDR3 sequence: CASSLPFAKTGMNTEAFF. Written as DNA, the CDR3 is TGTGCCAGCAGCTTACCCTTCGCCAAAACAGGGATGAACACCGAAGCTTTCTTT.

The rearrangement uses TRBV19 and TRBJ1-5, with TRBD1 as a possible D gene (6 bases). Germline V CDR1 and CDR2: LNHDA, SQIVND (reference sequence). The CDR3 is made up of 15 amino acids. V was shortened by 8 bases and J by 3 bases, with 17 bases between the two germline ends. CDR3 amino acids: CASSTGRGVNQPQHF. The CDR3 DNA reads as TGTGCCAGTTCTACAGGGAGAGGCGTCAATCAGCCCCAGCATTTT.

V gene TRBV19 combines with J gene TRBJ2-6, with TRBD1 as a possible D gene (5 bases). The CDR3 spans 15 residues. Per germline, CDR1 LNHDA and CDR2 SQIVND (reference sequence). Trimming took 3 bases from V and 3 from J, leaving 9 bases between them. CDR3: CASSIQGSGANVLTF. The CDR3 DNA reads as TGTGCCAGTAGTATCCAGGGAAGTGGGGCCAACGTCCTGACTTTC.

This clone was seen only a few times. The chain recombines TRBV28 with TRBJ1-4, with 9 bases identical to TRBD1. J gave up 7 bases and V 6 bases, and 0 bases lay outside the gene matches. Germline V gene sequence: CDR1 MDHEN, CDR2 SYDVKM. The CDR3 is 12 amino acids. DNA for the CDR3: TGTGCCAGCAGGGGACAGGGTGAAAAACTGTTTTTT. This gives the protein CASRGQGEKLFF.

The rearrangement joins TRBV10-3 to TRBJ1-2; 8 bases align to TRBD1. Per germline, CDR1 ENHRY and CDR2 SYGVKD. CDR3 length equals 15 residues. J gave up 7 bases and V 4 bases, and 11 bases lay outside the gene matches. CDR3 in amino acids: CAISGDSGGWAGYTF. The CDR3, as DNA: TGTGCCATCAGTGGCGACTCAGGGGGCTGGGCTGGCTACACCTTC.

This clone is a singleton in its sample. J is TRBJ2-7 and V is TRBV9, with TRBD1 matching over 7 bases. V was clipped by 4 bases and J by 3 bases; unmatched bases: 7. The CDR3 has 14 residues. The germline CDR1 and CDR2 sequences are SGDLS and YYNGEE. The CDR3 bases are TGTGCCAGCAGCCCCCAGCGACAGGGCTACGAGCAGTACTTC. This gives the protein CASSPQRQGYEQYF.

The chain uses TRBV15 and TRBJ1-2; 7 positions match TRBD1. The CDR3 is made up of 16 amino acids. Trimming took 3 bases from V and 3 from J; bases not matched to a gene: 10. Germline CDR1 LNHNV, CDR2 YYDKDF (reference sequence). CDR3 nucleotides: TGTGCCACCAGCAGTGACCGACAGGGAAGAGACTATGGCTACACCTTC. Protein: CATSSDRQGRDYGYTF.

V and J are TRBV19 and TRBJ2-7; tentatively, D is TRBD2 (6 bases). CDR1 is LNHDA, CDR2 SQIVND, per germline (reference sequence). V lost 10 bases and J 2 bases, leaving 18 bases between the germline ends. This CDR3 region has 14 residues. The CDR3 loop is CATTDKGGPYEQYF. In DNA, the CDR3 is TGTGCCACTACGGACAAGGGAGGCCCCTACGAGCAGTACTTC.

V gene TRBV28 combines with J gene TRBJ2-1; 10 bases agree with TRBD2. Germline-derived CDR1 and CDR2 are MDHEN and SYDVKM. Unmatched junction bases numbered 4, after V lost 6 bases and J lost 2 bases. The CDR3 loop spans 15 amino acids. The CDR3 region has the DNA TGTGCCAGCAGCACGCTAGCGGGGGCCTACAATGAGCAGTTCTTC. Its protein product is CASSTLAGAYNEQFF.

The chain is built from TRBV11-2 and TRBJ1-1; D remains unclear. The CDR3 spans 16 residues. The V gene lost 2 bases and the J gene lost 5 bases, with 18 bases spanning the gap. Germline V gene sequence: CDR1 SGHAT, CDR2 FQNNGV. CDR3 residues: CASSLFEEGLRTEAFF. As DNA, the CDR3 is TGTGCCAGCAGCTTATTTGAGGAAGGCTTAAGGACTGAAGCTTTCTTT.